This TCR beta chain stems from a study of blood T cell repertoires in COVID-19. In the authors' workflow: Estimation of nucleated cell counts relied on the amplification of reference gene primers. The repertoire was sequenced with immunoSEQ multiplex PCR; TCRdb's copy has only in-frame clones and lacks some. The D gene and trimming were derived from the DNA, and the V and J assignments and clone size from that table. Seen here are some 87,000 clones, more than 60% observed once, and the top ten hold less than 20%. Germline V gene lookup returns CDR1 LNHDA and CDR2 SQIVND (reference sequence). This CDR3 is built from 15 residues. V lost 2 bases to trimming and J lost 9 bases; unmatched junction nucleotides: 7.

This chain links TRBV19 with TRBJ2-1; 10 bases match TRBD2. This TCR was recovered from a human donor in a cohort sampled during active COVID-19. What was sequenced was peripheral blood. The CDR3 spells CASSIKLAGVGEQFF. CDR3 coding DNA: TGTGCCAGTAGTATAAAGCTAGCGGGAGTAGGTGAGCAGTTCTTC. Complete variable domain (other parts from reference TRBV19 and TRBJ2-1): DGGITQSPKYLFRKEGQNVTLSCEQNLNHDAMYWYRQDPGQGLRLIYYSQIVNDFQKGDIAEGYSVSREKKESFPLTVTSAQKNPTAFYLCASSIKLAGVGEQFFGPGTRLTVL.